This T cell receptor beta chain is drawn from a study of T cell responses to AZD1222 COVID-19 vaccine. Study-level information: Pooled samples include second doses given at about 4 or 12 weeks.

V lost 0 bases, J lost 5 bases, and 17 bases lay in between. The germline V gene encodes CDR1 LGHNA and CDR2 YSLEER. The CDR3 is 17 residues long. Generated by immunoSEQ multiplex PCR, the TCRdb table keeps only in-frame clones and is missing some. The sample records approximately 130,000 clones, over 85% being singletons. This sequence joins TRBV4-3 and TRBJ1-5; D gene uncertain. Source: peripheral blood, taken on day 0 of AZD1222 vaccination. The TCR sequence derives from an adult in good health. CDR3 bases: TGCGCCAGCAGCCAAGACCTCACACCCTATATCTATCAGCCCCAGCATTTT. Translation gives CASSQDLTPYIYQPQHF.